These T cell receptor beta chains were read from a single sample in a study of blood T cells in healthy people across ages. TCRdb used MiXCR to reprocess the 5' RACE reads, holding one entry per CDR3 protein. The repertoire consists of about 570,000 distinct CDR3 sequences, with roughly 28% occurring once and the leading ten covering about 18%. Sequenced input: blood. These receptors all stem from a woman aged 70 to 79 in good health. CDR3s leave out the opening cysteine and the closing phenylalanine or tryptophan.

V	J	CDR3
TRBV12-3/TRBV12-4	TRBJ2-2	ASRDNTGELF
TRBV4-1	TRBJ1-1	ASSHDRVNTEAF
TRBV27	TRBJ1-4	ASSFGGGQVNEKLF
TRBV6-5	TRBJ2-7	ASRRTSTSYEQY
TRBV7-9	TRBJ2-6	ASSFPKAGAGANVLT
TRBV25-1	TRBJ2-3	ASSEGTSSTDTQY
TRBV7-2	TRBJ1-2	ASRGGLMGGYT
TRBV6-1	TRBJ1-1	ASRPLGGSVNTEAF
TRBV14	TRBJ1-1	ASSQGWGRDTEAF
TRBV6-4	TRBJ2-1	ASSAAQGWERAEQF
TRBV28	TRBJ2-5	ASSSSGQGQETQY
TRBV29-1	TRBJ2-5	SVDGSGETQY
TRBV12-3/TRBV12-4	TRBJ2-7	ASSLAPTLRGTEY
TRBV6-1	-	ASSEALGQGTYEQY
TRBV9	TRBJ1-1	ASSRQPGTEAF
TRBV2	TRBJ1-4	ASSEESEEKLF
TRBV20-1	TRBJ2-3	SDIAENTDTQY
TRBV27	TRBJ2-5	ASSQNRGETQY
TRBV29-1	TRBJ2-4	SALAKNIQY
TRBV5-1	TRBJ2-4	ASSLGQGGYGNIQY
TRBV12-3/TRBV12-4	TRBJ2-7	ASSLRGTKY
TRBV4-2	TRBJ2-5	ASSQEWASGEVTQY
TRBV11-2	TRBJ2-7	ASSHIRGAPSYEQY
TRBV10-3	TRBJ2-5	AVRRGQETQY
TRBV7-3	TRBJ2-3	ASSPLTASTDTQY
TRBV20-1	TRBJ2-5	SARDGNQETQY
TRBV7-8	TRBJ2-1	ASSFGRLAYNEQF
TRBV6-5	TRBJ2-6	ASSYRTADSTGANVLT
TRBV7-9	TRBJ1-4	ASSDKTGEKLF